The 15 T cell receptor beta chains below all came from one sample that was sequenced in a study of yellow fever vaccine responses in identical twins. TCRdb recomputed calls from the RT-PCR reads with MiXCR, one row per CDR3 protein. The repertoire holds some 2,200 distinct CDR3 sequences, with about 80% as singletons. The sequencing used T cells from blood (PBMCs), unsorted or a sorted subset (not recorded which), collected before or after yellow fever vaccination (not recorded which). These receptor sequences come from a woman aged 18-29 years who received the yellow fever vaccine.

The chain is built from TRBV11-2 and TRBJ2-3; TRBD2 aligns across 12 bases. J lost 2 bases, V lost 2 bases, and 11 bases had no gene match. Germline V gene lookup returns CDR1 SGHAT and CDR2 FQNNGV. CDR3 size: 19 residues. The CDR3 sequence is CASSLLPRRTSGVTDTQYF. CDR3 sequence (DNA): TGTGCCAGCAGCTTACTCCCACGCAGGACTAGCGGGGTCACAGATACGCAGTATTTT.

The chain carries TRBV11-1 and TRBJ2-7, with 7 bases lining up with TRBD1. Germline trimming cut 1 base from V and 13 bases from J; bases unmatched to any gene: 7. The CDR3 totals 12 residues. Germline-derived CDR1 and CDR2 are SGHAT and FQDESV (reference sequence). CDR3 residues: CASSLGQGDQYF. The CDR3, as DNA: TGTGCCAGCAGCTTAGGGCAGGGGGACCAATACTTC.

The genes are TRBV5-4 and TRBJ2-5; D is ambiguous. CDR3 length: 12 amino acids. CDR1 is SGHNT and CDR2 is YYREEE in the germline V gene (reference sequence). V was clipped by 0 bases and J by 7 bases, with 7 bases between them. The CDR3 bases are TGTGCCAGCAGCTTGGGTGCTGGGACCCAGTACTTC. Protein: CASSLGAGTQYF.

The J gene is TRBJ2-3, the V gene TRBV4-1; D uncertain. V was cut by 0 bases and J by 0 bases, with 7 bases left in between. This CDR3 region has 15 residues. Looked up from germline, CDR1 is MGHRA and CDR2 is YSYEKL. The chain's CDR3 is CASSQDPTSTDTQYF. CDR3 in DNA: TGCGCCAGCAGCCAAGACCCCACTAGCACAGATACGCAGTATTTT.

The chain links TRBV20-1 to TRBJ2-7; TRBD2 agrees at 7 bases. Per germline, CDR1 DFQATT and CDR2 SNEGSKA (reference sequence). CDR3 length: 12 amino acids. V shed 1 base and J 3 bases; nucleotides not matched to a gene: 0. CDR3 sequence: CSARGEGYEQYF. DNA of the CDR3: TGCAGTGCTAGAGGGGAGGGCTACGAGCAGTACTTC.

The V and J genes are TRBV7-2 and TRBJ1-4; D unclear. The CDR3 is made up of 13 amino acids. Trimming removed 5 bases from V and 7 bases from J, with 11 bases in between. The V gene's germline CDR1 is SGHTA and CDR2 FQGNSA. CDR3 bases: TGTGCCAGCAGCAGCGGAATGTCTGAAAAACTGTTTTTT. Translating gives CASSSGMSEKLFF. Looking up the rest from reference TRBV7-2 and TRBJ1-4 gives the full variable domain: GAGVSQSPSNKVTEKGKDVELRCDPISGHTALYWYRQSLGQGLEFLIYFQGNSAPDKSGLPSDRFSAERTGGSVSTLTIQRTQQEDSAVYLCASSSGMSEKLFFGSGTQLSVL.

The chain links TRBV11-3 to TRBJ2-7; D may be TRBD1 (6 bases). V lost 6 bases and J lost 3, with 12 bases in between. This CDR3 has 13 residues. Germline CDR1 SGHNT, CDR2 YENEEA. CDR3 sequence (DNA): TGTGCCAGCAGTTGGACAGCGGACTACGAGCAGTACTTC. Its protein is CASSWTADYEQYF.

The chain links TRBV7-9 to TRBJ2-5; D is tentatively TRBD1 or TRBD2 (5 bases each). The V and J ends lost 1 base and 0 bases respectively, with 6 bases between them. Germline-derived CDR1 and CDR2 are SEHNR and FQNEAQ (reference sequence). CDR3 size: 14 residues. CDR3 region: CASSLGGNQETQYF. The CDR3 DNA reads TGTGCCAGCAGCTTAGGGGGGAACCAAGAGACCCAGTACTTC.

This chain connects TRBV10-3 to TRBJ2-7; D possibly corresponds to TRBD2 (5 bases). The V and J ends lost 7 bases and 3 bases respectively, with 10 bases between them. The CDR3 sequence is 12 residues long. The germline V gene has CDR1 ENHRY and CDR2 SYGVKD. CDR3 DNA sequence: TGTGCCATCAAGGAGGACTTCTACGAGCAGTACTTC. Its protein product is CAIKEDFYEQYF.

The J gene is TRBJ2-7, the V gene TRBV2; 7 bases align to TRBD1. CDR3 length: 15 residues. The V gene end was trimmed by 4 bases and the J gene end by 3 bases; junction bases not matched to a gene: 9. Germline V gene sequence: CDR1 SNHLY, CDR2 FYNNEI. CDR3 in amino acids: CASSVSSTGDYEQYF. The CDR3 DNA reads as TGTGCCAGCAGTGTTAGTTCTACAGGGGACTACGAGCAGTACTTC.

DNA for the CDR3: TGCAGCGTTGAGGGCAGTAACTATGGCTACACCTTC. It translates to CSVEGSNYGYTF. J is TRBJ1-2 and V is TRBV29-1; D gene ambiguous. Trimming removed 3 bases from V and 1 base from J, with 6 bases in between. Germline assignment: CDR1 SQVTM and CDR2 ANQGSEA. CDR3 length: 12 amino acids.

The chain combines TRBV5-1 with TRBJ1-1; D call uncertain. The CDR3 runs 14 residues. V lost 1 base and J lost 0, with 7 bases in between. The germline V gene has CDR1 SGHRS and CDR2 YFSETQ. The CDR3 nucleotides read TGCGCCAGCAGCTTGAGCAGCCTGAACACTGAAGCTTTCTTT. Translating gives CASSLSSLNTEAFF.

V and J are TRBV28 and TRBJ2-7, with D unresolved. Germline values: CDR1 MDHEN, CDR2 SYDVKM. The CDR3 spans 14 residues. The ends were cut back, 7 bases at V and 1 base at J, with 14 bases in the middle. CDR3 nucleotides: TGTGCCAGCACCCCCTTGGTAGGATCCTACGAGCAGTACTTC. Its protein product is CASTPLVGSYEQYF.

The chain carries TRBV6-1 and TRBJ2-3, with 9 bases matching TRBD2. The CDR3 consists of 14 residues. Germline-derived CDR1 and CDR2 are MNHNS and SASEGT. J was trimmed by 2 bases and V by 6 bases; bases with no gene match: 3. Written as DNA, the CDR3 is TGTGCCAGCAGCCTAGCGGGGTCCACAGATACGCAGTATTTT. This codes for CASSLAGSTDTQYF.

This sequence joins TRBV15 and TRBJ2-1, with 11 bases fitting TRBD2. Trimming cost V 2 bases and J 9 bases; bases outside gene matches: 9. Per germline, CDR1 LNHNV and CDR2 YYDKDF (reference sequence). CDR3 length: 16 amino acids. The CDR3 region is CATSRQIAGGPGEQFF. DNA of the CDR3: TGTGCCACCAGCAGACAAATAGCGGGAGGGCCTGGTGAGCAGTTCTTC.